This T cell receptor (beta chain) appears in the sequencing data of a study of T cell responses to AZD1222 COVID-19 vaccine. Study-wide background: Doses given second, at about 4 or about 12 weeks, were pooled.

This clone has just one count. Antigen unknown. Clones were sequenced by immunoSEQ multiplex PCR, and TCRdb holds only the in-frame ones, with some missing. This sample has roughly 100,000 clones; about 93% occur once, and the top ten carry 5%. Whole-study results and caveats: It was only after the peak T cell response that any repertoires were sampled. Regions 160-218 and 743-854 dominated among vaccine-associated CD4 TCRs spanning spike. In a largely white British group with more females than males, clonal diversity was possibly underestimated.

V lost 4 bases, J lost 5 bases, and 13 bases stayed unmatched. CDR3 size: 16 residues. Germline CDR1 is GTSNPN and CDR2 is SVGIG (reference sequence). The sequencing used peripheral blood, collected on day 0 of AZD1222 vaccination. The clonotype originates from an adult in good health. The chain combines TRBV30 with TRBJ2-7; 11 nucleotides line up with TRBD2. This CDR3 reads CAWNPGRVAGGHEQYF. In nucleotides, the CDR3 is TGTGCCTGGAATCCCGGTCGAGTAGCGGGAGGGCACGAGCAGTACTTC.